This T cell receptor beta chain was identified in a study of T cell responses to AZD1222 COVID-19 vaccine. Measured with immunoSEQ multiplex PCR; TCRdb has only the in-frame clones, and not every one. The table lists about 130,000 clones, over 85% of them singletons, with 3.1% in the top ten. Study-level findings and limits: The study sampled repertoires only after the peak T cell response. The donor cohort was predominantly white British with a female majority, and clonal diversity may have been underestimated.

A note on this clone: The target antigen is unknown.

The clonotype originates from an adult in good health. The material was peripheral blood, obtained on day 0 of AZD1222 vaccination.

The CDR3: CASSWTGTINSPLHF. CDR3 DNA sequence: TGTGCCAGCAGTTGGACAGGGACGATCAATTCACCCCTCCACTTT. This sequence joins TRBV6-2 or TRBV6-3 and TRBJ1-6, with 8 bases fitting TRBD1. Germline lookup yields CDR1 MNHEY and CDR2 SVGEGT. The CDR3 length is 15 residues. The J segment lost 7 bases and the V segment lost 4 bases, leaving 6 bases of the junction unmatched.